A single sample is the source of the 28 T cell receptor beta chains below, sequenced in a study of early T cells in non-severe SARS-CoV-2 infection. TCRdb recomputed calls from the 5' RACE reads with MiXCR, one row per CDR3 protein. Of about 66,000 distinct CDR3 sequences listed, roughly 13% are singletons. Sequencing input: whole blood. These receptors all come from an adult who was a healthcare worker with PCR-confirmed SARS-CoV-2 infection or an uninfected control (not recorded which).

The chain uses TRBV13 and TRBJ2-2; D possibly corresponds to TRBD2 (5 bases). The V end was cut by 3 bases, the J end by 5 bases, with 7 bases between. Germline V CDR1 and CDR2: PRHDT, FYEKMQ (reference sequence). The CDR3 length is 13 residues. CDR3 loop: CASSFSGTGELFF. The CDR3 DNA follows: TGTGCCAGCAGCTTTTCGGGGACCGGGGAGCTGTTTTTT.

This clonotype came up many times. The V call is TRBV20-1, the J call TRBJ1-5; D is possibly TRBD1 (6 bases). Germline CDR1 and CDR2: DFQATT and SNEGSKA (reference sequence). CDR3 length: 13 amino acids. V lost 3 bases and J lost 3, with 9 bases in between. As DNA, the CDR3 is TGCAGTGCTAGCCGGGACACCAATCAGCCCCAGCATTTT. Protein: CSASRDTNQPQHF.

This chain connects TRBV9 to TRBJ2-7; possibly TRBD1 or TRBD2 for D (5 bases each). Trimming took 4 bases from V and 0 from J, leaving 17 bases between them. This CDR3 is 16 amino acids long. Germline CDR1 SGDLS, CDR2 YYNGEE. The CDR3 nucleotides are TGTGCCAGCAGCCCCAGTCCCAAGGGGAGCTCCTACGAGCAGTACTTC. Encoded protein: CASSPSPKGSSYEQYF.

Only a few counts were recorded for this clonotype. This chain joins TRBV29-1 and TRBJ1-1; D ambiguous. CDR3 length: 10 residues. The V gene's germline CDR1 is SQVTM and CDR2 ANQGSEA. The V end lost 1 base, the J end lost 11 bases, and 8 bases lay between the germline ends. CDR3 residues: CSVEGSYAFF. CDR3 bases: TGCAGCGTTGAAGGCAGTTATGCTTTCTTT.

This clonotype has only a few counts. The J gene is TRBJ2-1, the V gene TRBV12-3 or TRBV12-4; the D gene could be TRBD1 or TRBD2 (5 bases each). The germline V and J ends were trimmed by 5 bases and 10 bases, with 18 bases remaining between them. The CDR3 is made up of 14 amino acids. This CDR3 is CASSPFSQGPEQFF. The DNA for the CDR3 is TGTGCCAGCAGTCCATTTTCGCAGGGACCAGAGCAGTTCTTC.

This clonotype occurred a few times. The CDR3 sequence is CSVGAESSYEQYF. The CDR3 DNA reads TGCAGCGTTGGAGCGGAGAGCTCCTACGAGCAGTACTTC. The chain recombines TRBV29-1 with TRBJ2-7; TRBD2 might be the D (5 bases). The CDR3 extends over 13 amino acids. Per the germline V gene, CDR1 is SQVTM and CDR2 is ANQGSEA. V was pared by 4 bases and J by 0 bases, with 10 bases between.

A few counts support this clonotype. The V gene is TRBV2, the J gene TRBJ1-4; the D is unclear. The CDR3 length is 11 residues. Germline V CDR1 and CDR2: SNHLY, FYNNEI. The V and J ends lost 7 bases and 6 bases respectively, with 6 bases between them. The CDR3 bases are TGTGCCAGCAAGGAGTATGAAAAACTGTTTTTT. Translated: CASKEYEKLFF.

The table lists this clonotype with many counts. The V gene is TRBV6-2 or TRBV6-3, the J gene TRBJ2-1; D call uncertain. This CDR3 comprises 15 residues. V dropped 0 bases and J dropped 2 bases, with 8 bases sitting between them. Germline values: CDR1 MNHEY, CDR2 SVGEGT. DNA of the CDR3: TGTGCCAGCAGTTACTCGCTGGGGACCTACAATGAGCAGTTCTTC. Residues: CASSYSLGTYNEQFF.

The chain employs TRBV19 and TRBJ2-6, with D tentatively TRBD1 (6 bases). The CDR3 is 16 residues long. The germline CDR1 and CDR2 sequences are LNHDA and SQIVND (reference sequence). V was shortened by 4 bases and J by 2 bases, with 12 bases between the two germline ends. This CDR3 is CASSNTGFPGANVLTF. CDR3 in DNA: TGTGCCAGTAGTAATACAGGGTTCCCTGGGGCCAACGTCCTGACTTTC.

This clonotype was seen a few times. This chain links TRBV29-1 with TRBJ1-2; D is possibly TRBD1 (6 bases). Trimming took 0 bases from V and 9 from J, leaving 14 bases between them. Germline CDR1 reads SQVTM; CDR2 reads ANQGSEA. The CDR3 contains 13 residues. CDR3 in DNA: TGCAGCGTTGAAGAAGCTAGGGGGTACAGCTACACCTTC. It is translated as CSVEEARGYSYTF.

The rearrangement links TRBV4-2 to TRBJ2-3, with 7 bases that match TRBD2. The germline CDR1 and CDR2 sequences are LGHNA and YNFKEQ. The CDR3 contains 18 residues. The J segment lost 0 bases and the V segment lost 0 bases, leaving 9 bases of the junction unmatched. The CDR3 loop reads CASSQDAGVAGSTDTQYF. The CDR3 coding sequence is TGTGCCAGCAGCCAAGACGCGGGAGTAGCGGGCAGCACAGATACGCAGTATTTT.

This chain links TRBV6-1 with TRBJ1-2, with 12 bases aligning to TRBD1. CDR1 MNHNS and CDR2 SASEGT come from the germline V gene. After removal of 5 bases from V and 7 bases from J, the junction contained 8 bases not matched to a gene. There are 15 residues in the CDR3. In DNA, the CDR3 is TGTGCCAGCAGTCCGGGACAGGGGGCTCTAAGTGGCTACACCTTC. This encodes CASSPGQGALSGYTF.

The chain employs TRBV29-1 and TRBJ2-1, with D perhaps given as TRBD1 or TRBD2 (5 bases each). With 2 bases removed from V and 5 bases from J, the gap between germline ends came to 13 bases. Germline CDR1 SQVTM, CDR2 ANQGSEA. The CDR3 has 14 residues. The CDR3 DNA follows: TGCAGCGTTGAAAAACGGGGCCCAAACAATGAGCAGTTCTTC. Its translation is CSVEKRGPNNEQFF.

This sequence joins TRBV5-4 and TRBJ2-7, with a weak D call TRBD2 (6 bases). The V gene lost 4 bases and the J gene lost 7 bases, with 15 bases spanning the gap. The CDR3 runs 13 residues. Germline assignment: CDR1 SGHNT and CDR2 YYREEE (reference sequence). As DNA, the CDR3 is TGTGCCAGCAGCATTACTAGCACGAAAGAGCAGTACTTC. Translating it yields CASSITSTKEQYF.

In its sample, this clonotype was seen many times. The chain couples TRBV24-1 to TRBJ2-2; the match to TRBD1 covers 8 bases. CDR3 length: 16 residues. The V and J ends lost 5 bases and 1 base, in that order; junction bases with no gene match: 5. The germline CDR1 and CDR2 sequences are KGHDR and SFDVKD. CDR3 amino acids: CATSGRQGKNTGELFF. The DNA for the CDR3 is TGTGCCACCAGTGGGAGACAGGGGAAGAACACCGGGGAGCTGTTTTTT.

This clonotype was seen a handful of times. J is TRBJ2-6 and V is TRBV11-3; D remains ambiguous. The V end lost 5 bases, the J end lost 4 bases, and 9 bases lay between the germline ends. The CDR3 has 14 residues. Germline assignment: CDR1 SGHNT and CDR2 YENEEA. The CDR3 sequence: CASSPTSGANVLTF. The CDR3 region has the DNA TGTGCCAGCAGCCCGACATCCGGGGCCAACGTCCTGACTTTC.

This clonotype was picked up a small number of times. The chain couples TRBV5-1 to TRBJ2-2, with TRBD2 matching over 9 bases. CDR3 length: 18 residues. Germline V gene sequence: CDR1 SGHRS, CDR2 YFSETQ. V dropped 1 base and J dropped 0; count of bases not matched to a gene: 7. The CDR3 spells CASSLRLAGGSNTGELFF. The DNA of the CDR3 is TGCGCCAGCAGCTTGAGGCTTGCGGGAGGGTCGAACACCGGGGAGCTGTTTTTT.

The chain is built from TRBV15 and TRBJ2-4; D unresolved. V was cut by 3 bases and J by 7 bases, with 7 bases left in between. This CDR3 has 12 residues. Per germline, CDR1 LNHNV and CDR2 YYDKDF (reference sequence). CDR3: CATSRGGNIQYF. The CDR3 region has the DNA TGTGCCACCAGCAGGGGTGGCAACATTCAGTACTTC.

This clonotype occurred a few times. In DNA form, the CDR3 reads TGTGCCAGCAGCCCCTGGACTCCCGTGTCGGCCAAAAACATTCAGTACTTC. Protein sequence: CASSPWTPVSAKNIQYF. The V call is TRBV7-9, the J call TRBJ2-4, with TRBD2 as a possible D gene (5 bases). The germline CDR1 and CDR2 sequences are SEHNR and FQNEAQ (reference sequence). V gave up 5 bases and J gave up 1 base, with 18 bases separating them. CDR3 length: 17 amino acids.

This clonotype was observed a few times. The chain recombines TRBV20-1 with TRBJ2-7; 9 bases are shared with TRBD1. Trimming at V came to 5 bases and at J to 0 bases, leaving 5 bases not matched to a gene. This CDR3 is built from 14 residues. Per germline, CDR1 DFQATT and CDR2 SNEGSKA (reference sequence). The CDR3 protein is CSAARDRVSYEQYF. The CDR3 region has the DNA TGCAGTGCTGCCCGGGACAGGGTCTCCTACGAGCAGTACTTC.

This clonotype was counted between two and nine times. V usage is TRBV20-1 and J usage is TRBJ2-4; TRBD2 matches at 11 bases. Germline V gives CDR1 DFQATT, CDR2 SNEGSKA (reference sequence). The CDR3 extends over 13 amino acids. Unmatched junction bases numbered 2, after V lost 3 bases and J lost 7 bases. The CDR3 DNA sequence: TGCAGTGCTAGCCCTAGCGGGAGGAACATTCAGTACTTC. Protein: CSASPSGRNIQYF.

V usage is TRBV5-5 and J usage is TRBJ2-5, with no clear D. This CDR3 has 11 amino acids. V was clipped by 2 bases and J by 8 bases, with 7 bases between them. The germline V gene has CDR1 SGHKS and CDR2 YYEKEE (reference sequence). The CDR3 DNA reads as TGTGCCAGCAGCTTCGACCTTACCCAGTACTTC. Its protein is CASSFDLTQYF.

CDR3: CATTAGTGLQETQYF. The CDR3 nucleotides are TGTGCCACCACGGCCGGGACAGGCCTCCAAGAGACCCAGTACTTC. The chain links TRBV12-3 or TRBV12-4 to TRBJ2-5; 8 bases are a match to TRBD1. This CDR3 spans 15 amino acids. J gave up 1 base and V 10 bases, and 11 bases lay outside the gene matches.

To note about this clonotype: In this CDR3 the conserved last residue, phenylalanine or tryptophan, is missing, so a read error is likely. V is TRBV6-2 or TRBV6-3 and J is TRBJ1-3, with no clear D. With 6 bases removed from V and 0 bases from J, the gap between germline ends came to 6 bases. The length of the CDR3 is 13 residues. CDR1 MNHEY and CDR2 SVGEGT come from the germline V gene. The CDR3 loop is CASRPGSGNTIYS. In DNA, the CDR3 is TGTGCCAGCAGGCCCGGCTCTGGAAACACCATATATTCT.

The chain carries TRBV29-1 and TRBJ2-7, with 8 bases that match TRBD1. The CDR3 runs to 14 residues. The ends lost 2 bases at V and 3 bases at J; junction bases unmatched: 6. The germline V gene has CDR1 SQVTM and CDR2 ANQGSEA. CDR3 amino acids: CSVEWGRGHYEQYF. The CDR3 coding sequence is TGCAGCGTTGAATGGGGCAGGGGGCACTACGAGCAGTACTTC.

The V and J genes are TRBV2 and TRBJ2-3; possibly TRBD1 for D (5 bases). CDR3 size: 17 residues. Deletions cut 5 bases from V and 3 bases from J, with 21 bases between. Germline-derived CDR1 and CDR2 are SNHLY and FYNNEI. CDR3 nucleotide sequence: TGTGCCAGCAGTCGCCTACCCCTCGGCGGACAAACAGATACGCAGTATTTT. This gives the protein CASSRLPLGGQTDTQYF. The complete variable domain, with remaining parts taken from reference TRBV2 and TRBJ2-3, reads EPEVTQTPSHQVTQMGQEVILRCVPISNHLYFYWYRQILGQKVEFLVSFYNNEISEKSEIFDDQFSVERPDGSNFTLKIRSTKLEDSAMYFCASSRLPLGGQTDTQYFGPGTRLTVL.

V gene TRBV7-2 combines with J gene TRBJ2-5; TRBD1 matches 7 bases. Per the germline V gene, CDR1 is SGHTA and CDR2 is FQGNSA. The V gene end was trimmed by 7 bases and the J gene end by 5 bases; junction bases not matched to a gene: 13. The CDR3 consists of 15 residues. CDR3 region: CASTVGDRSGETQYF. The CDR3 nucleotides are TGTGCCAGCACCGTCGGGGACAGATCCGGGGAGACCCAGTACTTC. The full variable domain, rest sourced from reference TRBV7-2 and TRBJ2-5, is GAGVSQSPSNKVTEKGKDVELRCDPISGHTALYWYRQSLGQGLEFLIYFQGNSAPDKSGLPSDRFSAERTGGSVSTLTIQRTQQEDSAVYLCASTVGDRSGETQYFGPGTRLLVL.

With respect to this clonotype: Since a much larger clone is just one base distant, this may be a read error. The V and J genes are TRBV5-4 and TRBJ2-3; 11 nucleotides match TRBD1. The CDR3 runs 16 residues. Germline CDR1 is SGHNT and CDR2 is YYREEE (reference sequence). CDR3 region: CVSSWMGQGVTDTQYF. The CDR3 DNA sequence: TGTGTCAGCAGCTGGATGGGACAGGGGGTTACAGATACGCAGTATTTT.